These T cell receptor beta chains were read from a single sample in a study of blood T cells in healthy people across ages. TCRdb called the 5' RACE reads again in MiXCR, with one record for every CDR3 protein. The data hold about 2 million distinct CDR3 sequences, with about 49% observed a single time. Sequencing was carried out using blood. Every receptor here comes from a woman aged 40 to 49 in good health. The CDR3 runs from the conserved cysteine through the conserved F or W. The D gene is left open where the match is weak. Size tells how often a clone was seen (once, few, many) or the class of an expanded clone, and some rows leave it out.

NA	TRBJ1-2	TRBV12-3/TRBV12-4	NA	TGTGCCAGCAAAGCCGGAGGACGTTCTAACTATGGCTACACCTTC	CASKAGGRSNYGYTF
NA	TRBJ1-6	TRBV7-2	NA	TGTGCCAGCAGCTTAGTCCGCAGGGGAAAAAGCTCCTATAATTCACCCCTCCACTTT	CASSLVRRGKSSYNSPLHF
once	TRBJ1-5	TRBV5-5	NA	TGTGCTAGCAGCTTGCTAACGGTTAATCAGCCCCAGCATTTT	CASSLLTVNQPQHF
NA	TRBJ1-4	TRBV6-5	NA	TGTGCCAGCAGACTGAAACCGGGGGGGGAAAAACTGTTTTTT	CASRLKPGGEKLFF
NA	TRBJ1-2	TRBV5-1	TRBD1	TGCGCCAGCAGCTTGGAACAGGGGGTGCATGGCTACACCTTC	CASSLEQGVHGYTF
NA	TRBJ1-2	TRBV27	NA	TGTGCCAGCAGTCGCATTTACCGACAGTTTGGGGTGTATGGCTACACCTTC	CASSRIYRQFGVYGYTF
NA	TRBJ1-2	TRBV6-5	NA	TGTGCCAGCAGTTTATTAGTCACCAAGGGCTACACCTTC	CASSLLVTKGYTF
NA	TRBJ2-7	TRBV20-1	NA	TGCAGTGCTAGTCGGGGATCCACCTACGAGCAGTACTTC	CSASRGSTYEQYF
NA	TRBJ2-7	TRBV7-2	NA	TGTGCCAGCAGCTTAGGGGTTGGGGACTACGAGCAGTACTTC	CASSLGVGDYEQYF
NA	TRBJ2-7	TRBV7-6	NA	TGTGCCAGCAGCTTATCGGCAGGGGTCTCCTACGAGCAGTACTTC	CASSLSAGVSYEQYF
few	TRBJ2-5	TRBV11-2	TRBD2	TGTGCCAGCAGCTCAAGGACTAGCGGGGAGGGGACCCAGTACTTC	CASSSRTSGEGTQYF
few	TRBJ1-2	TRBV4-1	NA	TGCGCCAGCAGCCAAGTTCAGAGAGGCTACACCTTC	CASSQVQRGYTF
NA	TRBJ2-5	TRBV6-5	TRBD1	TGTGCCTGCAGTTACGAACAACAGGGGTCGGAGACCCAGTACTTC	CACSYEQQGSETQYF
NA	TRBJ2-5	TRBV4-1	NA	TGCGCCAGCAGCCAAGTGTTTGCCCGGATCCACAATGAGCAGTACTTC	CASSQVFARIHNEQYF
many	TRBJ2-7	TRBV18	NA	TGTGCCAGCTCACCCCGGCAGGGCACCTACGAGCAGTACTTC	CASSPRQGTYEQYF
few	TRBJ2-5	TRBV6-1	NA	TGTGCCAGCAGTGACGGTGTATGGGGAGAGACCCAGTACTTC	CASSDGVWGETQYF
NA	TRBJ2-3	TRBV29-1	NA	TGCAGCGTGGACAGGAGGGGCGCAGATACGCAGTATTTT	CSVDRRGADTQYF
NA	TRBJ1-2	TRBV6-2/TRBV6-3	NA	TGTGCCAGCAGTAACAGCTGGGCAGGCACCTTC	CASSNSWAGTF
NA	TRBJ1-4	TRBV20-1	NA	TGCAGTGCCACCGGCGGGGCTAAACTGTTTTTT	CSATGGAKLFF
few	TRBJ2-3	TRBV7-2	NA	TGTGCCAGCAGCTTACGGGGTCTGTTGTCTTCTAGCACAGATACGCAGTATTTT	CASSLRGLLSSSTDTQYF
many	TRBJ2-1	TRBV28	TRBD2	TGTGCCAGCAGGCTAGCGGGGGCTAAGCAGTTCTTC	CASRLAGAKQFF
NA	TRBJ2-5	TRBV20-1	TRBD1	TGCAGTGTTCAGGGGGCGGAAGAGACCCAGTACTTC	CSVQGAEETQYF
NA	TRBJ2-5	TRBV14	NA	TGTGCCAGCAGCCGACAGGATCACCAAGAGACCCAGTACTTC	CASSRQDHQETQYF
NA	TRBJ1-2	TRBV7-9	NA	TGTGCCAGCAGCTTTACTCCGGTCTATGGCTACACCTTC	CASSFTPVYGYTF
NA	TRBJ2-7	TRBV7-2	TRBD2	TGTGCCAGCAGCCGTAGGCACGGAACTAGCGGGTGCTCCTACGAGCAGTACTTC	CASSRRHGTSGCSYEQYF
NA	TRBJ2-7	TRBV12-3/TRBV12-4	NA	TGTGCCAGCAGTTTCGGGGTTCCCTCGGACGAGCAGTACTTC	CASSFGVPSDEQYF
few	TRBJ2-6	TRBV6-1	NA	TGTGCCAGCAGTACCATCGGGGCCAACGTCCTGACTTTC	CASSTIGANVLTF
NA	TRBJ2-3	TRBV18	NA	TGTGCCAGCTCACCTGGACACCCCCACACAGATACGCAGTATTTT	CASSPGHPHTDTQYF
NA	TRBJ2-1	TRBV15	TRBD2	TGTGCCACCAGCAGACGACTAGCGGGGGGGTACAAGGAGCAGTTCTTC	CATSRRLAGGYKEQFF
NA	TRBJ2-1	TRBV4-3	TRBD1	TGCGCCAGCAGCCAAGATGACAGGGGATGGTTTAATGAGCAGTTCTTC	CASSQDDRGWFNEQFF
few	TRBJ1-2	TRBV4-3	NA	TGCGCCAGCAGCCAAGTGGCACAGACTAACTATGGCTACACCTTC	CASSQVAQTNYGYTF
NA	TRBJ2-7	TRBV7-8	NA	TGTGCCAGCAGTGATTCGGGGTTACTTGACGAGCAGTACTTC	CASSDSGLLDEQYF
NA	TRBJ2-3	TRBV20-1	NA	TGCAGTGCTAGCGCGAGCGGGAGCACAGATACGCAGTATTTT	CSASASGSTDTQYF
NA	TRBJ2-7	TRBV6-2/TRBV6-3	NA	TGTGCCAGCAGGAAGGACAGCCCCTACGAGCAGTACTTC	CASRKDSPYEQYF
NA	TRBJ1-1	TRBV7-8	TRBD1	TGTGCCAGCAGCTTCCAATCCCACCGGGACAGGGTAAACACTGAAGCTTTCTTT	CASSFQSHRDRVNTEAFF
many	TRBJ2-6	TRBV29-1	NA	TGCAGCGTTGAAGCGGACAGCTCTGGGGCCAACGTCCTGACTTTC	CSVEADSSGANVLTF
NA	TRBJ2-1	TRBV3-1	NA	TGTGCCAGCAGAGCCGGGACTGGAGATTACAATGGGCAGTTCTTC	CASRAGTGDYNGQFF
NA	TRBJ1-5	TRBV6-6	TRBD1	TGTGCCAGCAGTTACTTCCGACAGGGGAAAGGCAATCAGCCCCAGCATTTT	CASSYFRQGKGNQPQHF
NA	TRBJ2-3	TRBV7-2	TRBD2	TGTGCCAGCAGCTTAGCGCCTAGCGGGGGGAGCACAGATACGCAGTATTTT	CASSLAPSGGSTDTQYF
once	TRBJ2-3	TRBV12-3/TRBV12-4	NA	TGTGCCAGCAGTTTAAAGGTGGGCCCGAGCACAGATACGCAGTATTTT	CASSLKVGPSTDTQYF
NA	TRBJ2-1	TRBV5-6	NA	TGTGCCAGCAGCCCACCCCGGGGCATCCAAGAGACCCAGTTCTTC	CASSPPRGIQETQFF
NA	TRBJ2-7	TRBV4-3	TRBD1	TGCGCCAGCAGCCAAGACGAGAGTGGGACAGGGGGCGAGGGTGTCCACGAGCAGTACTTC	CASSQDESGTGGEGVHEQYF
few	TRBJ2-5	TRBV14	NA	TGTGCCAGCAGCCAATTAGGACAGACCCAAGAGACCCAGTACTTC	CASSQLGQTQETQYF
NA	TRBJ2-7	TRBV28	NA	TGTGCCAGCAGGTCGAGGTCGAGCGCCTCTGAGCACAATGAGCAGTACTTC	CASRSRSSASEHNEQYF
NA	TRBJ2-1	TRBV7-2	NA	TGTGCCAGCGGTAGGGGGTACGAGCAGTTCTTC	CASGRGYEQFF
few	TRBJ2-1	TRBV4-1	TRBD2	TGCGCCAGCAGCCAAGGGGGGGGACTAGCGGGGGTAAACAATGAGCAGTTCTTC	CASSQGGGLAGVNNEQFF
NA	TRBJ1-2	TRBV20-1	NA	TGCAGTGCTAGGAAATCGATCGGGGTAGCTAACTATGGCTACACCTTC	CSARKSIGVANYGYTF
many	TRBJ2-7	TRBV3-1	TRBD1	TGTGCCAGCAGCCCCAGACAGGGCGCACACGAGCAGTACTTC	CASSPRQGAHEQYF
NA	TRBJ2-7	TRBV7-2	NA	TGTGCCAGCAGCGTAGCAGGGTATGGGAACGAGCAGTACTTC	CASSVAGYGNEQYF
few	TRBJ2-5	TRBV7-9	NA	TGTGCCAGCAGCTCACAGGAGTACCAAGAGACCCAGTACTTC	CASSSQEYQETQYF
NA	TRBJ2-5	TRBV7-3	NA	TGTGCCAGCAGCTTTAGTAGCGCTGTGGGGACCCAGTACTTC	CASSFSSAVGTQYF
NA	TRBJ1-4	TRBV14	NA	TGTGCCAGCAGCCATCCTCGACGGTCTCGTAATGAAAAACTGTTTTTT	CASSHPRRSRNEKLFF
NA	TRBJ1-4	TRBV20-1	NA	TGCAGTGCTAGAGATGGGGGTAGAGAAAAACTGTTTTTT	CSARDGGREKLFF